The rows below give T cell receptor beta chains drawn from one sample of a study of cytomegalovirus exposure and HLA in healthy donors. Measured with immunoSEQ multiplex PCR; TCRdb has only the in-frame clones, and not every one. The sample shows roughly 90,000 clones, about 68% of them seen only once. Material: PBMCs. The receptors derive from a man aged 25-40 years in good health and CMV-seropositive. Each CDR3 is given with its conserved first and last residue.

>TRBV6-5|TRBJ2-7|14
CASSKWTGSYEQYF
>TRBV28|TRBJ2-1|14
CASSLVGGFNEQFF
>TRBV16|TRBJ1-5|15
CASSQGAGGDQPQHF
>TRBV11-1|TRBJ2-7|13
CASSQGGREEQYF
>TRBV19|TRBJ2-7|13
CASADRASYEQYF
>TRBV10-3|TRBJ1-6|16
CAISESRGLVNSPLHF
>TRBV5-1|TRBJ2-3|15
CASSAGQGNTDTQYF
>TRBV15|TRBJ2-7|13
CATMDRGFDEQYF
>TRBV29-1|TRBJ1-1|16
CSVLKFPGTGGTEAFF
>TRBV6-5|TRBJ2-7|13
CASSKGTNYEQYF
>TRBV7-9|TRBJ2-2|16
CSSSRLAGGFVGELFF
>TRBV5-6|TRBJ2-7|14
CASSSPSGYYEQYF
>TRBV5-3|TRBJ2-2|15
CARSKGQMDTGELFF
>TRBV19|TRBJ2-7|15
CASSVTSGTSYEQYF
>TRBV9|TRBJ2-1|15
CASSFSGGALNEQFF
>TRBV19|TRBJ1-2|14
CASKTTGERYGYTF
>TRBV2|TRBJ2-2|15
CASGTDESNTGELFF
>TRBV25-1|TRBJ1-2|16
CASSESWWGENYGYTF
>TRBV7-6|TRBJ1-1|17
CASSSTGVLNGMTEAFF
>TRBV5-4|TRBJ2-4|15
CASSLADGDKNIQYF
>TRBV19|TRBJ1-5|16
CASSISGTGGLQPQHF
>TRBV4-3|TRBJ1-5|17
CASSLHPGTGGGQPQHF
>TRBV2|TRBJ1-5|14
CASVGGQGNQPQHF
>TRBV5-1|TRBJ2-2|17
CASSARLAGDYTGELFF
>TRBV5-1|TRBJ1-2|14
CASRLLTDNYGYTF
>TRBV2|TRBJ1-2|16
CASSSTWGRDNYGYPF
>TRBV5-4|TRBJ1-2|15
CASSPLQGNDHGYTF
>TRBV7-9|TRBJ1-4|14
CASSPRTGVEKLFF
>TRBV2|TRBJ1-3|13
CASSVGQTNTIYF
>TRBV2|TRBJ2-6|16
CASSADRDSGANVLTF
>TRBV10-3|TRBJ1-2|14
CAISEPTTGYGYTF
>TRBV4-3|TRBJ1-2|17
CASSQDQSQQGASGYTF
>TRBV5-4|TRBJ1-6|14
CASSLDVLDSPLHF
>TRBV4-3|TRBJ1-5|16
CASSQDREQLNQPQHF
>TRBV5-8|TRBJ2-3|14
CATLGSTFVGTQYF
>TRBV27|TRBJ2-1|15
CASSLSGTGRNEQFF
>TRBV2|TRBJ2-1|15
CASCRSPSPYNEQFF
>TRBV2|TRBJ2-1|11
CASSAGNEQFF
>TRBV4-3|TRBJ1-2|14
CASSQDSANYGYTF
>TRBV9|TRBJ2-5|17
CASSVGTSGRAGETQYF
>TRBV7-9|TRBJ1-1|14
CASRDDTWGPEAFF
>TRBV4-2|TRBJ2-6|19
CASSQEGGQYFSGANVLTF
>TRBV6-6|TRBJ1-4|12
CASGPTNEKLFF
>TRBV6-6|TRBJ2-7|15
CASSYPGRAGGEKYF
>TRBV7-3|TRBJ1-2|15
CASSPRGAPNYGYTF
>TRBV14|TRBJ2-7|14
CASSQDFGSYEQYF